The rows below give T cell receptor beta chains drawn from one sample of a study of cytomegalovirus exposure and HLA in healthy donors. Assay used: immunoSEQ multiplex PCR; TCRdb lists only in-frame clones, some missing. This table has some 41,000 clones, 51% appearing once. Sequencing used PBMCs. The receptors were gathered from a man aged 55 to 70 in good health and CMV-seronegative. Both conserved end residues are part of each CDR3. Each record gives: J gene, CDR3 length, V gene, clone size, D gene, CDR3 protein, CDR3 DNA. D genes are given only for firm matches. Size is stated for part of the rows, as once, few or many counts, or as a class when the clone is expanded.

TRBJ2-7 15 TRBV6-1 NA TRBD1 CASKTGGFSSYEQYF TGTGCCAGCAAGACAGGGGGCTTTAGCTCCTACGAGCAGTACTTC
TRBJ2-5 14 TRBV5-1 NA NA CASSLRTEQETQYF TGCGCCAGCAGCTTGAGAACAGAGCAAGAGACCCAGTACTTC
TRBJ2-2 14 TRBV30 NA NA CAWRGAGGTGELFF TGTGCCTGGAGGGGAGCCGGGGGAACCGGGGAGCTGTTTTTT
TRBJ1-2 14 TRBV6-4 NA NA CASRDTNRGYGYTF TGTGCCAGCAGAGACACAAATCGGGGCTATGGCTACACCTTC
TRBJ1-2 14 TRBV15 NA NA CATSRQGPEYGYTF TGTGCCACCAGCAGGCAGGGGCCAGAATATGGCTACACCTTC
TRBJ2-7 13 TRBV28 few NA CASGGIGPHEQYF TGTGCCAGCGGGGGGATCGGGCCCCACGAGCAGTACTTC
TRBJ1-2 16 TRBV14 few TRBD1 CASSQATGAYLYGYTF TGTGCCAGCAGCCAAGCGACAGGGGCCTACCTCTATGGCTACACCTTC
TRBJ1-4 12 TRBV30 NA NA CACGQSNEKLFF TGTGCCTGTGGACAAAGTAATGAAAAACTGTTTTTT
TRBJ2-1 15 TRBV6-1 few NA CASSDLLVSYNEQFF TGTGCCAGCAGTGACTTACTAGTCTCCTACAATGAGCAGTTCTTC
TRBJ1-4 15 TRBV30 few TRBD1 CAWSVGTGFNEKLFF TGTGCCTGGAGTGTCGGGACAGGCTTTAATGAAAAACTGTTTTTT
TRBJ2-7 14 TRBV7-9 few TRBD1 CASSLQGASDEQYF TGTGCCAGCAGCCTACAGGGGGCTAGTGACGAGCAGTACTTC
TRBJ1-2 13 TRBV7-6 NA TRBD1 CASSSIQGDGYTF TGTGCCAGCAGCTCCATTCAGGGGGATGGCTACACCTTC